This TCR beta chain was profiled in a study of cytomegalovirus exposure and HLA in healthy donors. With 60 Vbeta and 13 Jbeta primers, the PCR was carried out. TCRdb keeps only in-frame clones here, not all; method: immunoSEQ multiplex PCR. The data show 85,000 to 130,000 clones, 70% to 80% seen once. V shed 3 bases, J shed 0 bases, and the junction held 3 bases outside the gene matches. CDR3 size: 16 residues. Per the germline V gene, CDR1 is LNHDA and CDR2 is SQIVND (reference sequence). Sequenced sample: PBMCs. This sequence joins TRBV19 and TRBJ1-3; TRBD1 aligns across 9 bases. This receptor was taken from a woman aged 18-30 years in good health and CMV-seropositive. The CDR3 sequence: CASSIQTGGSGNTIYF. The CDR3, as DNA: TGTGCCAGTAGTATCCAGACAGGGGGCTCTGGAAACACCATATATTTT.